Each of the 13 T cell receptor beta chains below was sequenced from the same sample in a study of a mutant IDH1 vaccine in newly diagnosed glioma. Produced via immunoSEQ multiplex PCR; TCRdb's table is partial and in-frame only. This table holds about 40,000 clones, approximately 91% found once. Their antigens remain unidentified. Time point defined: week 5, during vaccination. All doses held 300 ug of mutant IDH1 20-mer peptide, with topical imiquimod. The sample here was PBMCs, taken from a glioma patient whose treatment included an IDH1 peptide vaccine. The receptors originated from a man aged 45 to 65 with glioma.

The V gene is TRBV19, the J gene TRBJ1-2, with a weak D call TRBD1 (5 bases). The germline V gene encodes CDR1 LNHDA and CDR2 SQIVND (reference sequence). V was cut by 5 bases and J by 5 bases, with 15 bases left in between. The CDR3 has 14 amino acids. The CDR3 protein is CASSLTGTSYGYTF. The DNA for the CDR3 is TGTGCCAGTAGTCTAACCGGGACCTCATATGGCTACACCTTC.

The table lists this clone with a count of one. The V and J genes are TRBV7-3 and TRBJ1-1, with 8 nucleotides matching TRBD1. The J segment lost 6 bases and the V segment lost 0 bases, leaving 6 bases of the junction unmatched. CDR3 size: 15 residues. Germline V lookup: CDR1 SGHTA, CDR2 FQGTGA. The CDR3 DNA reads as TGTGCCAGCAGCTTAACTGCCGGGACAGGATCTGAAGCTTTCTTT. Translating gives CASSLTAGTGSEAFF.

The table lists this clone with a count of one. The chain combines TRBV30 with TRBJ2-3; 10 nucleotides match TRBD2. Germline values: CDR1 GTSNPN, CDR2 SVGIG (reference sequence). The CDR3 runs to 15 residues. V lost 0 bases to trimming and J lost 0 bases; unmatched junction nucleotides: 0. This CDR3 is CAWSVLAGSTDTQYF. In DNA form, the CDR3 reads TGTGCCTGGAGTGTACTAGCGGGGAGCACAGATACGCAGTATTTT.

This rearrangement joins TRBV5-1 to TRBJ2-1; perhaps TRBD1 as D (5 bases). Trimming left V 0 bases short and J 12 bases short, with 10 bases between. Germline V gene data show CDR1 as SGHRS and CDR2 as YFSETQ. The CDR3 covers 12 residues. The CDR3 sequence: CASSLEGVRQFF. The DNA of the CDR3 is TGCGCCAGCAGCTTGGAAGGGGTCCGGCAGTTCTTC.

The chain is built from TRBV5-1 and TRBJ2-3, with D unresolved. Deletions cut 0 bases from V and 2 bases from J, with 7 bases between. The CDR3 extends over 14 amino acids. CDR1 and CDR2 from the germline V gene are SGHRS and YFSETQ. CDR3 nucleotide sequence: TGCGCCAGCAGCTTGGGGGCAACCACAGATACGCAGTATTTT. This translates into CASSLGATTDTQYF.

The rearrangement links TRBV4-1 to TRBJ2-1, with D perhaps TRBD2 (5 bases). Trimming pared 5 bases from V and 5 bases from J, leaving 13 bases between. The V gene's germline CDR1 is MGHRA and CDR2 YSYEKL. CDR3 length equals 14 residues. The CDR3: CASSSTPGDNEQFF. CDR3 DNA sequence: TGCGCCAGCAGCTCCACCCCCGGGGACAATGAGCAGTTCTTC.

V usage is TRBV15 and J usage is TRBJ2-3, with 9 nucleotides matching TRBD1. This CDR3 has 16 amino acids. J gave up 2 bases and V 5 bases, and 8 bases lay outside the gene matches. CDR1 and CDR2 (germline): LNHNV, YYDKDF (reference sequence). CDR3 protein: CATSPRTGAYTDTQYF. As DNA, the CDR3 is TGTGCCACCAGCCCCCGGACAGGGGCTTACACAGATACGCAGTATTTT.

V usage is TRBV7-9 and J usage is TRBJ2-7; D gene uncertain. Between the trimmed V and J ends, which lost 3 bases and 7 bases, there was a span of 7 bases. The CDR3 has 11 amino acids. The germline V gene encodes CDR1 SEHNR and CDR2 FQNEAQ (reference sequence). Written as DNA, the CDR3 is TGTGCCAGCAGCTTTAAACAGGAGCAGTACTTC. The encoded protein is CASSFKQEQYF.

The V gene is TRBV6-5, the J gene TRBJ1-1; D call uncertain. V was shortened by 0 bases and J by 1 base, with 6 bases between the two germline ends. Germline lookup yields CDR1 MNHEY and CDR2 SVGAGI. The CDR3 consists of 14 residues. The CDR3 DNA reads TGTGCCAGCAGTTACTCGGAAACGAACACTGAAGCTTTCTTT. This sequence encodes CASSYSETNTEAFF.

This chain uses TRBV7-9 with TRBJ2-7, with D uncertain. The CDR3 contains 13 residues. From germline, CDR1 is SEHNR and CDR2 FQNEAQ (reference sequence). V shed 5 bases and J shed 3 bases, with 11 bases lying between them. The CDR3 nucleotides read TGTGCCAGCAGCCTTAGAATAAGCTACGAGCAGTACTTC. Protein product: CASSLRISYEQYF. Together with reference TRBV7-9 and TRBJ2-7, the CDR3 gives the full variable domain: DTGVSQNPRHKITKRGQNVTFRCDPISEHNRLYWYRQTLGQGPEFLTYFQNEAQLEKSRLLSDRFSAERPKGSFSTLEIQRTEQGDSAMYLCASSLRISYEQYFGPGTRLTVT.

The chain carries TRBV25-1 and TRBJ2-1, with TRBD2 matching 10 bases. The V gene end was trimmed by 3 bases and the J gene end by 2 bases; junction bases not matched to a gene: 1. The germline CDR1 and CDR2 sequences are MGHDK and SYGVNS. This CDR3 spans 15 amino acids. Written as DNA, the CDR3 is TGTGCCAGCAGTGAGCTAGCGGGGGCCTACAATGAGCAGTTCTTC. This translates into CASSELAGAYNEQFF.

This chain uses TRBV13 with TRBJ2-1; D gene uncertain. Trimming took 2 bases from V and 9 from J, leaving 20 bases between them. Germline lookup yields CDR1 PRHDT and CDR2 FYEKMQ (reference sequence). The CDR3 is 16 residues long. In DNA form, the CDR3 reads TGTGCCAGCAGCTTACAAGCGATAAAGACCCACAGTGAGCAGTTCTTC. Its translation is CASSLQAIKTHSEQFF.

DNA of the CDR3: TGCGCCAGCAGCTCGTACGGGGGACAGGTGGTGACCGCAACTAATGAAAAACTGTTTTTT. Amino acids: CASSSYGGQVVTATNEKLFF. V and J are TRBV5-1 and TRBJ1-4, with 8 bases matching TRBD1. The CDR3 is 20 residues long. With V trimmed by 3 bases and J by 0 bases, 16 bases remained unmatched. Germline CDR1 SGHRS, CDR2 YFSETQ.